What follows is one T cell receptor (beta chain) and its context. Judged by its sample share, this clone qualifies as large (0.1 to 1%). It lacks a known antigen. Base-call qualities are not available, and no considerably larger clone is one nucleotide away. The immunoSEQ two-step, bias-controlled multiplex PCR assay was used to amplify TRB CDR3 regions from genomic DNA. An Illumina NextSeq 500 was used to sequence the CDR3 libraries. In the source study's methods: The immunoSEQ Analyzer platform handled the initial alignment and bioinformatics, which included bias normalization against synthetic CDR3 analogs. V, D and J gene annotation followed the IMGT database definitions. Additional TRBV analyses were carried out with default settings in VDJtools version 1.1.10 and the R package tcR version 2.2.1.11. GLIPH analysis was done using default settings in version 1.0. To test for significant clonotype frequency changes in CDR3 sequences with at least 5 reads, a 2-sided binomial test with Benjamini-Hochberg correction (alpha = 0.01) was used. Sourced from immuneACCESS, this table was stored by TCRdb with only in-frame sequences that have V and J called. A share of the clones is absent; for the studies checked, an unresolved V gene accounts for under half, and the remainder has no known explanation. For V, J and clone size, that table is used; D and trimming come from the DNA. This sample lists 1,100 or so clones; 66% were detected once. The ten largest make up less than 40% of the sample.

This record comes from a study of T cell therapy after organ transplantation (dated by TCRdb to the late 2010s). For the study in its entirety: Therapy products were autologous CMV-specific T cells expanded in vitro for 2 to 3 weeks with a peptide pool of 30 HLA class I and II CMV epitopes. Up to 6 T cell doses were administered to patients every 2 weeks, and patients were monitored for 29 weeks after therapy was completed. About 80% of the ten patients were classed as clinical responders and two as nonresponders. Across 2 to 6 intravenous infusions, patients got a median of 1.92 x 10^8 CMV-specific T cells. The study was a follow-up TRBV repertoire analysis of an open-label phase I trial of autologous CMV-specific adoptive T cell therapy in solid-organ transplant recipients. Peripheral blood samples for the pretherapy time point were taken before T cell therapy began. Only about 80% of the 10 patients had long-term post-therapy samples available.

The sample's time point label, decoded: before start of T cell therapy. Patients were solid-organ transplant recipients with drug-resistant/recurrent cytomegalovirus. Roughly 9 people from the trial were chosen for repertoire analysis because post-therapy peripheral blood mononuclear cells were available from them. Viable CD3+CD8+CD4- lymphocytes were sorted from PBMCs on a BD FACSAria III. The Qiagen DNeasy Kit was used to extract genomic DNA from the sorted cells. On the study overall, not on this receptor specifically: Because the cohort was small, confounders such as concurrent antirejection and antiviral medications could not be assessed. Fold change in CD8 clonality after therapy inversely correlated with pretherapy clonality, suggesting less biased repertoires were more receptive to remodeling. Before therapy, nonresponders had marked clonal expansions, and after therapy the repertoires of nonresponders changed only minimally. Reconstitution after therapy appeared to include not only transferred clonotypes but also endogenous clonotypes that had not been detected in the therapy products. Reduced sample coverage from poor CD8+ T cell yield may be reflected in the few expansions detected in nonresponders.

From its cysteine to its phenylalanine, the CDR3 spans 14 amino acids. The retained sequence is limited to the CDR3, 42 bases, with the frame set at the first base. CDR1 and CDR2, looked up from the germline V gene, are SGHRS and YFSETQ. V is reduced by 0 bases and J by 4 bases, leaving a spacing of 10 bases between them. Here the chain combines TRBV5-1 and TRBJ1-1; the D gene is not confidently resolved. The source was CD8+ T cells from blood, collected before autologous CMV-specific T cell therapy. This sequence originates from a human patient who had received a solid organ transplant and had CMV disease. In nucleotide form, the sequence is TGCGCCAGCAGCTTGGGCAATTATGGCACTGAAGCTTTCTTT. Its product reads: CASSLGNYGTEAFF.